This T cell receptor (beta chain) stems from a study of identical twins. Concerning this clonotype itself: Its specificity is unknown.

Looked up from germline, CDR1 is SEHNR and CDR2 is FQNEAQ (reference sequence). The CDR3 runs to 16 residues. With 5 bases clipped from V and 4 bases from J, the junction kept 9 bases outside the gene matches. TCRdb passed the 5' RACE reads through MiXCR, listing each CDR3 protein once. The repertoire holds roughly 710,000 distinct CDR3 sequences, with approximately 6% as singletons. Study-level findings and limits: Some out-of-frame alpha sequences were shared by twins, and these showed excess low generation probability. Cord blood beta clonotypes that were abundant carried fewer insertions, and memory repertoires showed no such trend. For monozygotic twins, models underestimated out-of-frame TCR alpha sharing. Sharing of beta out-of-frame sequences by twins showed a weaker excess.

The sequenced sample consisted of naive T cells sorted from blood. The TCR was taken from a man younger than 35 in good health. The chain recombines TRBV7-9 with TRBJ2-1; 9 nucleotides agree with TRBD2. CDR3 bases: TGTGCCAGCAGCCCGACCGGGACTAGCCCTTACAATGAGCAGTTCTTC. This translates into CASSPTGTSPYNEQFF.